The sequence of this T cell receptor beta chain was determined in a study of blood T cells in healthy people across ages. General observations from the study: There were more naive CD4+ cells and higher diversity in long-lived donors than in aged donors.

This clonotype was seen a handful of times. Antigen: not known. Germline assignment: CDR1 DFQATT and CDR2 SNEGSKA (reference sequence). The CDR3 consists of 15 residues. Combining a sample-barcoded 5' primer with a J-beta primer mix, a second PCR ran for 7 to 11 cycles. TCRdb re-analysed the 5' RACE reads in MiXCR, keeping a single row per CDR3 protein. The repertoire holds about 780,000 distinct CDR3 sequences, with roughly 25% as singletons. These data were also filed under a second study, of T cells of mothers and their children.

The source is a boy aged 5-17 years in good health. Sequenced material: blood. J is TRBJ2-1 and V is TRBV20-1, with 8 bases matching TRBD1. The DNA end is a closer match to TRBJ2-5, so the J assignment may be wrong. CDR3 protein: CSVRTGGNPQETQYF. The CDR3 DNA is TGCAGTGTCCGCACAGGGGGAAACCCTCAAGAGACCCAGTACTTC.